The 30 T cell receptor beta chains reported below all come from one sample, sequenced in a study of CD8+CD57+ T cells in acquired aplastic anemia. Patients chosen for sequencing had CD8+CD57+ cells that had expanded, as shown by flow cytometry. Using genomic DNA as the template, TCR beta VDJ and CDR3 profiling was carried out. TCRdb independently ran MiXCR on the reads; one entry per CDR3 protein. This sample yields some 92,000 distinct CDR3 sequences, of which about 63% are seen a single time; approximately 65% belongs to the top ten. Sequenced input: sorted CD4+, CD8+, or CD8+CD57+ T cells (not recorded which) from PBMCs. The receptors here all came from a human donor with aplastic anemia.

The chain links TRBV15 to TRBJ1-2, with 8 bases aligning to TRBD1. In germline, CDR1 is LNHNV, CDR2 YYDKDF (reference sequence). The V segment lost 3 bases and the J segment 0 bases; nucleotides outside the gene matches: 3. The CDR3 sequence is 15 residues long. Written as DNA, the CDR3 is TGTGCCACCAGCAGTGGACAGGGCCCTAACTATGGCTACACCTTC. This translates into CATSSGQGPNYGYTF.

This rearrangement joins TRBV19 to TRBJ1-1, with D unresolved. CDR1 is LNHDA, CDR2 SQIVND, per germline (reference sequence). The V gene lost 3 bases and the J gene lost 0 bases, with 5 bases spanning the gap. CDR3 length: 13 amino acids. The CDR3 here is CASSMSLNTEAFF. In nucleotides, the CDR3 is TGTGCCAGTAGTATGTCGCTGAACACTGAAGCTTTCTTT.

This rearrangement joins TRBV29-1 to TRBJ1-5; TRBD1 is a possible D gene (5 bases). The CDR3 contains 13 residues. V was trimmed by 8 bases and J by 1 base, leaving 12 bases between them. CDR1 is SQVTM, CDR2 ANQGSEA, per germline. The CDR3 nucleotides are TGCAGCATTGGGGGTGGCAGCAATCAGCCCCAGCATTTT. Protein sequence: CSIGGGSNQPQHF.

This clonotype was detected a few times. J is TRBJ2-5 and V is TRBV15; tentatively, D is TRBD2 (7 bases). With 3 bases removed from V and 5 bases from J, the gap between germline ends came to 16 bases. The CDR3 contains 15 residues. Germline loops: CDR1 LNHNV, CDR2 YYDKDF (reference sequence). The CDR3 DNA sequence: TGTGCCACCAGCAGCAATGGGGGGGCAGGGGAGACCCAGTACTTC. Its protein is CATSSNGGAGETQYF.

CDR3 residues: CASRRLAGNTGELFF. The CDR3 bases are TGCGCCAGCAGAAGACTAGCGGGGAACACCGGGGAGCTGTTTTTT. The chain recombines TRBV10-1 with TRBJ2-2, with TRBD2 matching over 10 bases. CDR1 is WNHNN and CDR2 is SYGVQD in the germline V gene (reference sequence). CDR3 size: 15 residues. J gave up 1 base and V 6 bases, and 2 bases lay outside the gene matches.

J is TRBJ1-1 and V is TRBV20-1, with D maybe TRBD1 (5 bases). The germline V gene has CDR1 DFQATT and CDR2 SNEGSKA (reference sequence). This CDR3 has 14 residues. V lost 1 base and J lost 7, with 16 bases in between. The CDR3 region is CSARVSTGPFEAFF. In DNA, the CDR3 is TGCAGTGCTAGAGTTTCGACGGGGCCCTTTGAAGCTTTCTTT.

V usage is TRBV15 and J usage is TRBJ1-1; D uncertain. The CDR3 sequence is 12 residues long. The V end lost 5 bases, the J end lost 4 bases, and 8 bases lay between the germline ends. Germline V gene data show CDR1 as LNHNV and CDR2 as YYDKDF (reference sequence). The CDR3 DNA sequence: TGTGCCACCAGCGGCGTGGGCACTGAAGCTTTCTTT. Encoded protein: CATSGVGTEAFF.

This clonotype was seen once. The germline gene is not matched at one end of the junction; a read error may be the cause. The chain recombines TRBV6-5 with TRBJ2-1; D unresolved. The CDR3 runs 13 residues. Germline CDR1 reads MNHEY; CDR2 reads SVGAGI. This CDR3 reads CASSYREANEHLF. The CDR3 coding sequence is TGTGCCAGCAGTTACCGCGAGGCTAACGAGCATCTCTTC.

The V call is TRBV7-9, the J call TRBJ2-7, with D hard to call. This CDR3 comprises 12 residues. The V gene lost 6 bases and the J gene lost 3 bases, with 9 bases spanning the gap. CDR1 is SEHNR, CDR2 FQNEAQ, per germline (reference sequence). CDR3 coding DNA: TGTGCCAGCAGTGGTCAGCACTACGAGCAGTACTTC. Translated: CASSGQHYEQYF.

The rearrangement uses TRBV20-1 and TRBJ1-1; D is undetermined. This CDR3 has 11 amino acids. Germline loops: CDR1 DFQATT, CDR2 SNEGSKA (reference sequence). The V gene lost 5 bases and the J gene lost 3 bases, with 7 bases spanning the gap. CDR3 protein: CSAGRDTEAFF. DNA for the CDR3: TGCAGTGCTGGAAGGGACACTGAAGCTTTCTTT.

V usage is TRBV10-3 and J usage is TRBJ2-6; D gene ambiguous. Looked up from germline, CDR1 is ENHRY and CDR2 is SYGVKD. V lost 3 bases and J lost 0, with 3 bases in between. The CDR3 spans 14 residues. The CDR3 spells CAISDSSGANVLTF. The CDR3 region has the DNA TGTGCCATCAGTGACAGCTCTGGGGCCAACGTCCTGACTTTC.

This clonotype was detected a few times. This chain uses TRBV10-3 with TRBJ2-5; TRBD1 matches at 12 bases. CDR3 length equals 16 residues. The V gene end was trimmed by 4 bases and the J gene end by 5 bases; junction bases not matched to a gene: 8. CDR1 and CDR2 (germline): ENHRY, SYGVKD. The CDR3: CAISVGGTGGVETQYF. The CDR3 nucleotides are TGTGCCATCAGTGTTGGCGGGACAGGGGGCGTCGAGACCCAGTACTTC.

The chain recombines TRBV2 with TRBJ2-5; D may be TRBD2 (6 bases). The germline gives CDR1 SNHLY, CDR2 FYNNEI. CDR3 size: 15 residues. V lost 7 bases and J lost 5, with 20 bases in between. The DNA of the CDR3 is TGTGCCAGCATCGTTGGGGCAGGTGGAGGGGAGACCCAGTACTTC. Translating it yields CASIVGAGGGETQYF. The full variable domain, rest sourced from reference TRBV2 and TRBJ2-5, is EPEVTQTPSHQVTQMGQEVILRCVPISNHLYFYWYRQILGQKVEFLVSFYNNEISEKSEIFDDQFSVERPDGSNFTLKIRSTKLEDSAMYFCASIVGAGGGETQYFGPGTRLLVL.

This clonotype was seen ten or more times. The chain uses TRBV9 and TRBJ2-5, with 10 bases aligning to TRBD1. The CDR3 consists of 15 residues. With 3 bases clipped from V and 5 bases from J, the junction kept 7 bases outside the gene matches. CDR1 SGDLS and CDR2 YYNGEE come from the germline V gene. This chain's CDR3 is CASSGQGADVETQYF. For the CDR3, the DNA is TGTGCCAGCAGCGGACAGGGGGCGGATGTGGAGACCCAGTACTTC.

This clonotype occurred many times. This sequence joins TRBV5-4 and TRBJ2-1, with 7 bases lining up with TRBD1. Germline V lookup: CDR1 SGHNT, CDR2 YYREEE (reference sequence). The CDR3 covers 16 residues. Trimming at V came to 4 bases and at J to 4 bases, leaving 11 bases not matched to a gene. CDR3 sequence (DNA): TGTGCCAGCAGCAACCGACAGGGCGGAACGTACAATGAGCAGTTCTTC. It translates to CASSNRQGGTYNEQFF.

CDR3 sequence reads: CASSLVPSGAQETQYF. The CDR3 region has the DNA TGTGCCAGCAGCTTAGTTCCTAGCGGGGCACAAGAGACCCAGTACTTC. The J gene is TRBJ2-5, the V gene TRBV7-3; 9 bases line up with TRBD2. With 2 bases clipped from V and 2 bases from J, the junction kept 6 bases outside the gene matches. The CDR3 is 16 residues long. Germline-derived CDR1 and CDR2 are SGHTA and FQGTGA.

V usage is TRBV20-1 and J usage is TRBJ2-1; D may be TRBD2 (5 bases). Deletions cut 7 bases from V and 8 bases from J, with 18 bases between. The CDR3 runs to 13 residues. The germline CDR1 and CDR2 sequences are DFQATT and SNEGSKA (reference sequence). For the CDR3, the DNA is TGCAGTGGGGCGGGCGGAAAAGGGTATGAGCAGTTCTTC. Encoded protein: CSGAGGKGYEQFF.

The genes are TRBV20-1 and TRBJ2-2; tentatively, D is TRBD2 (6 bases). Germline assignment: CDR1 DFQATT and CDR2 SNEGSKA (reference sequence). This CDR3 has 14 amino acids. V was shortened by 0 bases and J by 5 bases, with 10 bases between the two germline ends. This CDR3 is CSAREAGRTGELFF. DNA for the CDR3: TGCAGTGCTAGAGAGGCAGGGAGGACCGGGGAGCTGTTTTTT.

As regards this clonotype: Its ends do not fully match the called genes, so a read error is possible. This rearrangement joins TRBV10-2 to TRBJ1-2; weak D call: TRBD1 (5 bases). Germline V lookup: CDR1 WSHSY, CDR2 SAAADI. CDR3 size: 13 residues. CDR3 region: CASSEDSNYGYTF. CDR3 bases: TGCGCCAGCAGTGAAGACAGTAACTATGGCTACACCTTT.

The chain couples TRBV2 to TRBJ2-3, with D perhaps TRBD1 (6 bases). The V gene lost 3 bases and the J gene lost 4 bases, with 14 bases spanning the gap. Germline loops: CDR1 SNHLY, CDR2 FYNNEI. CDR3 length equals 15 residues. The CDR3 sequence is CASSDVGQLSDTQYF. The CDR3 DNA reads TGTGCCAGCAGTGACGTAGGACAGCTATCAGATACGCAGTATTTT.

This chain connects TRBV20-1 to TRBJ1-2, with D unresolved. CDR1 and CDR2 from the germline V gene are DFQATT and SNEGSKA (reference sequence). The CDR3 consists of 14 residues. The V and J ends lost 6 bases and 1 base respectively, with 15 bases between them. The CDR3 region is CSAHTTASNYGYTF. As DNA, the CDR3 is TGCAGTGCCCACACCACAGCGAGTAACTATGGCTACACCTTC.

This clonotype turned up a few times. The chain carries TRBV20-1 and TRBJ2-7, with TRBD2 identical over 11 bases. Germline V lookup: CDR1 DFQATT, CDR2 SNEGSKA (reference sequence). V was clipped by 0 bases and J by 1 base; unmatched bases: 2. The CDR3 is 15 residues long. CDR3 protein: CSARELAGDSYEQYF. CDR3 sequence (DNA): TGCAGTGCTAGAGAACTAGCGGGGGATTCCTACGAGCAGTACTTC.

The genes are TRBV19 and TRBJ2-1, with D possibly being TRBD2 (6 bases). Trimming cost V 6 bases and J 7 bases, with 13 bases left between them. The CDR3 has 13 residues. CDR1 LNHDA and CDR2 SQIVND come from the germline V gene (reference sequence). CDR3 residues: CASSPDYPNEQFF. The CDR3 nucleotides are TGTGCCAGTAGCCCGGACTACCCGAATGAGCAGTTCTTC.

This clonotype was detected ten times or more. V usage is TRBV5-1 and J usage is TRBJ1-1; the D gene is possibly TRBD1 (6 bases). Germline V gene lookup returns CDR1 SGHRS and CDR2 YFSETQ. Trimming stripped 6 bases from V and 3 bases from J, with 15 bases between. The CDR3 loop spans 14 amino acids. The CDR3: CASTEGGGHTEAFF. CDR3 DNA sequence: TGCGCCAGCACCGAGGGAGGGGGTCACACTGAAGCTTTCTTT.

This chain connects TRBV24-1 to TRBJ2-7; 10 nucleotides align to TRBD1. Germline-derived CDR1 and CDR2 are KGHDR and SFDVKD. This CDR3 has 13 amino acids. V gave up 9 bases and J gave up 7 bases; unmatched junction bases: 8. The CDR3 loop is CATGTGALGEQYF. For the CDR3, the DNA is TGTGCCACCGGGACAGGGGCCCTCGGTGAGCAGTACTTC.

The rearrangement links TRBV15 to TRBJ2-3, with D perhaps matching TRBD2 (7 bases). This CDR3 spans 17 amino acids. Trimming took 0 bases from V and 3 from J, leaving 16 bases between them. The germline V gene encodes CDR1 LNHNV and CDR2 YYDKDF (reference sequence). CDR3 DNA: TGTGCCACCAGCAGAGATGGCGTTCGGGGGGCAACAGATACGCAGTATTTT. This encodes CATSRDGVRGATDTQYF.

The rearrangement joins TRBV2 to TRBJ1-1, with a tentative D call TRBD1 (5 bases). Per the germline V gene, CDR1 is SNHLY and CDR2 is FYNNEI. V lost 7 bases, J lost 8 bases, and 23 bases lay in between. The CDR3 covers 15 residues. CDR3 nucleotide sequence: TGTGCCAGCACCAGCCAGAGGGGAATCCGAAGCGAAGCTTTCTTT. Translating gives CASTSQRGIRSEAFF.

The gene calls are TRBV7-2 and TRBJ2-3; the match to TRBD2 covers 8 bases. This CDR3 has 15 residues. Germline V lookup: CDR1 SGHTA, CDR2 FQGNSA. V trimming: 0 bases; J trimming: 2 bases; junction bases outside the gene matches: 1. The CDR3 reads CASSLARGDTDTQYF. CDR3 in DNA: TGTGCCAGCAGCTTAGCGCGGGGGGACACAGATACGCAGTATTTT.

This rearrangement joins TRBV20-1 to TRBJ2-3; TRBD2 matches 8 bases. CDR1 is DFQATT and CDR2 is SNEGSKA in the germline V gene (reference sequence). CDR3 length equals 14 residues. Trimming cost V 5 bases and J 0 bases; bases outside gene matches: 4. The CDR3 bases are TGCAGTGCTGGTAGCGGGGTGAGCACAGATACGCAGTATTTT. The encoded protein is CSAGSGVSTDTQYF.

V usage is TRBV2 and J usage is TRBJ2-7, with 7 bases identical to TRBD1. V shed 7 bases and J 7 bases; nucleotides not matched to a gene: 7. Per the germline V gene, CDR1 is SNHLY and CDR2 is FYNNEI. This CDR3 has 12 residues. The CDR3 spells CASKQGKWEQYF. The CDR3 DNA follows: TGTGCCAGCAAACAGGGGAAATGGGAGCAGTACTTC.